This T cell receptor beta chain was sequenced during a study of glioma-infiltrating T cells after dendritic cell vaccination. Study-level information: Patients received three intradermal dendritic cell vaccine injections at biweekly intervals. General study points: Complete blood and tumor specimen sets were limited to few patients.

About this clone: Its antigen is unknown.

TCRdb's table, derived via immunoSEQ multiplex PCR, lists solely in-frame clones and lacks some. Of tens of thousands of clones in the sample, 83% were seen once. The ends were cut back, 2 bases at V and 9 bases at J, with 14 bases in the middle. The germline CDR1 and CDR2 sequences are MRHNA and SNTAGT. This CDR3 comprises 14 residues. As to time point: after dendritic cell vaccination, including at tumor progression/relapse. The rearrangement joins TRBV6-4 to TRBJ2-1; TRBD2 might be the D (6 bases). The sequenced sample was blood, obtained after dendritic cell vaccination. The TCR comes from a human donor with glioblastoma. CDR3 loop: CASSDGGLVSEQFF. In DNA, the CDR3 is TGTGCCAGCAGTGACGGAGGGTTGGTAAGTGAGCAGTTCTTC.